This TCR beta chain was sequenced for a study of T cell changes during pregnancy in multiple sclerosis. This clone was seen once. Data came from immunoSEQ multiplex PCR; TCRdb stores just in-frame clones and leaves some out. There are approximately 45,000 clones in the sample; about 91% occur only once, and roughly 2.7% lies in the top ten. Germline CDR1 is LNHNV and CDR2 is YYDKDF (reference sequence). The CDR3 has 15 residues. V was shortened by 4 bases and J by 3 bases, with 12 bases between the two germline ends. The sample consisted of CD8+ T cells from peripheral blood mononuclear cells, taken in the second trimester of pregnancy. The V and J genes are TRBV15 and TRBJ2-2, with a weak D call TRBD1 (6 bases). This TCR was sampled from a female donor with multiple sclerosis, enrolled in a pregnancy study. This CDR3 is CATSIQGRDTGELFF. The CDR3, as DNA: TGTGCCACCAGCATCCAGGGGCGGGACACCGGGGAGCTGTTTTTT.